The 7 T cell receptor beta chains below all came from one sample that was sequenced in a study of T cell repertoires in cytomegalovirus infection. TCRdb redid the calling of the reads with MiXCR, one entry per CDR3 protein. The data show 160,000 or so distinct CDR3 sequences, roughly 17% seen once. Sequenced input: CD8+ T cells from PBMCs. The origin of the receptors is a human donor in good health (CMV status not recorded). Some clones in this sample may be carry-over from other donors' samples.

The chain is built from TRBV20-1 and TRBJ1-1, with 7 bases lining up with TRBD1. Unmatched junction bases numbered 7, after V lost 0 bases and J lost 3 bases. The germline V gene has CDR1 DFQATT and CDR2 SNEGSKA (reference sequence). The CDR3 covers 15 residues. In DNA, the CDR3 is TGCAGTGCTAGAGATTGGGACAGAGCCTACACTGAAGCTTTCTTT. This translates into CSARDWDRAYTEAFF.

This clonotype showed up just a few times. The rearrangement joins TRBV6-2 or TRBV6-3 to TRBJ2-5; 10 bases fit TRBD1. V was clipped by 2 bases and J by 2 bases; unmatched bases: 8. This CDR3 is 17 amino acids long. CDR1 and CDR2 (germline): MNHEY, SVGEGT. CDR3 loop: CASSYAEDRGLQETQYF. The CDR3 DNA follows: TGTGCCAGCAGTTACGCTGAGGACAGGGGGTTGCAAGAGACCCAGTACTTC.

This clonotype was detected only a few times. This chain uses TRBV20-1 with TRBJ1-4, with 7 bases that match TRBD1. The CDR3 runs to 14 residues. The junction had 12 bases not matched to a gene; V was cut back by 6 bases and J by 8 bases. Germline CDR1 and CDR2: DFQATT and SNEGSKA (reference sequence). CDR3 amino acids: CSAQGTVIKEKLFF. Written as DNA, the CDR3 is TGCAGTGCCCAAGGGACAGTCATTAAGGAAAAACTGTTTTTT.

In its sample, this clonotype was seen a few times. The V gene is TRBV27, the J gene TRBJ2-3; TRBD2 matches at 16 bases. The CDR3 has 17 residues. Trimming at V came to 3 bases and at J to 4 bases, leaving 4 bases not matched to a gene. Germline V lookup: CDR1 MNHEY, CDR2 SMNVEV (reference sequence). In DNA, the CDR3 is TGTGCCAGCAGTTTCCCGGGACTAGCGGGAGGGTCAGATACGCAGTATTTT. It specifies CASSFPGLAGGSDTQYF.

This clonotype was observed a few times. This chain links TRBV29-1 with TRBJ2-1; weak D call: TRBD2 (6 bases). Trimming stripped 2 bases from V and 10 bases from J, with 15 bases between. CDR1 and CDR2 from the germline V gene are SQVTM and ANQGSEA. The CDR3 loop spans 13 amino acids. DNA of the CDR3: TGCAGCGTTGAACCCCCGACTAGATACGAGCAGTTCTTC. Encoded protein: CSVEPPTRYEQFF.

The CDR3 DNA reads TGTGCCAGCAGCTTAGACGGGACTAGCGGGGCCTACGAGCAGTACTTC. It is translated as CASSLDGTSGAYEQYF. The V and J genes are TRBV7-2 and TRBJ2-7; TRBD2 aligns across 13 bases. With 1 base clipped from V and 2 bases from J, the junction kept 2 bases outside the gene matches. The length of the CDR3 is 16 residues. Per the germline V gene, CDR1 is SGHTA and CDR2 is FQGNSA.

The chain employs TRBV7-2 and TRBJ2-2; TRBD1 matches at 8 bases. The germline CDR1 and CDR2 sequences are SGHTA and FQGNSA. The V gene end was trimmed by 8 bases and the J gene end by 5 bases; junction bases not matched to a gene: 10. There are 15 residues in the CDR3. CDR3: CASGRGQGRTGELFF. The CDR3 region has the DNA TGTGCCAGCGGCCGAGGACAGGGAAGAACCGGGGAGCTGTTTTTT.